A single sample gave rise to the 11 T cell receptor beta chains below, sequenced in a study of blood T cell repertoires in COVID-19. Assay: immunoSEQ multiplex PCR; the TCRdb copy retains only in-frame clones and omits some. The repertoire holds approximately 150,000 clones, with about four fifths as singletons. The material sequenced was peripheral blood. These receptors were obtained from a woman aged 80 or over with acute or convalescent COVID-19.

V gene TRBV5-8 combines with J gene TRBJ1-4; TRBD1 agrees at 9 bases. J was trimmed by 2 bases and V by 4 bases; bases with no gene match: 3. CDR3 length: 15 residues. Germline V gene lookup returns CDR1 SGHTS and CDR2 YDEGEE. The CDR3 DNA sequence: TGTGCCAGCAGCGCCGGGACAGGGACTAATGAAAAACTGTTTTTT. Protein: CASSAGTGTNEKLFF. The full variable domain, its missing parts supplied by reference TRBV5-8 and TRBJ1-4, is EAGVTQSPTHLIKTRGQQATLRCSPISGHTSVYWYQQALGLGLQFLLWYDEGEERNRGNFPPRFSGRQFPNYSSELNVNALELEDSALYLCASSAGTGTNEKLFFGSGTQLSVL.

The count of this clone is one. This chain uses TRBV10-3 with TRBJ1-5; TRBD1 matches at 8 bases. CDR3 size: 14 residues. The V segment lost 4 bases and the J segment 4 bases; nucleotides outside the gene matches: 3. Germline V gives CDR1 ENHRY, CDR2 SYGVKD. Written as DNA, the CDR3 is TGTGCCATCAGTGTTCAGGGGGCTAATCAGCCCCAGCATTTT. It is translated as CAISVQGANQPQHF.

The chain couples TRBV4-1 to TRBJ1-5, with a possible D match to TRBD1 (5 bases). Germline lookup yields CDR1 MGHRA and CDR2 YSYEKL. The V and J ends lost 8 bases and 3 bases respectively, with 20 bases between them. The CDR3 sequence is 16 residues long. The CDR3 here is CASRALIDSLNQPQHF. The CDR3 DNA follows: TGCGCCAGCCGTGCTCTAATAGACAGTCTCAATCAGCCCCAGCATTTT.

The rearrangement links TRBV19 to TRBJ1-3; no clear D. CDR3 size: 13 residues. Germline assignment: CDR1 LNHDA and CDR2 SQIVND (reference sequence). Trimming removed 6 bases at V and 4 bases at J, with 10 bases between. Written as DNA, the CDR3 is TGTGCCAGTAGCACCGAACAGGGAAACACCATATATTTT. This sequence encodes CASSTEQGNTIYF.

This clone occurred once. The chain carries TRBV6-5 and TRBJ2-5; D may be TRBD2 (5 bases). Germline CDR1 is MNHEY and CDR2 is SVGAGI. Trimming removed 0 bases at V and 2 bases at J, with 10 bases between. There are 15 residues in the CDR3. The CDR3 is CASSYSRGWQETQYF. The CDR3 bases are TGTGCCAGCAGTTACTCCCGGGGTTGGCAAGAGACCCAGTACTTC.

The chain is built from TRBV6-5 and TRBJ1-2, with 7 bases lining up with TRBD1. Looked up from germline, CDR1 is MNHEY and CDR2 is SVGAGI. V dropped 5 bases and J dropped 8; count of bases not matched to a gene: 8. This CDR3 is built from 13 residues. The CDR3 sequence is CASSLRGREGYTF. The CDR3 region has the DNA TGTGCCAGCAGTCTTAGGGGGCGCGAGGGCTACACCTTC.

The gene calls are TRBV5-1 and TRBJ1-6, with D hard to call. Germline CDR1 is SGHRS and CDR2 is YFSETQ. V was pared by 0 bases and J by 8 bases, with 6 bases between. The CDR3 contains 13 residues. CDR3 sequence reads: CASSLGLDSPLHF. As DNA, the CDR3 is TGCGCCAGCAGCTTGGGACTGGATTCACCCCTCCACTTT.

The V call is TRBV28, the J call TRBJ1-2; D is unclear. Per germline, CDR1 MDHEN and CDR2 SYDVKM. The CDR3 has 13 amino acids. Trimming removed 3 bases from V and 1 base from J, with 6 bases in between. The CDR3 spells CASSFNVNYGYTF. Here the CDR3 DNA reads TGTGCCAGCAGTTTCAATGTTAACTATGGCTACACCTTC.

The V gene is TRBV21-1, the J gene TRBJ2-2; no check of the table's D call, TRBD1, against the DNA was made. TRBV21-1 is deemed a pseudogene. The CDR3 spans 17 residues. CDR3 in DNA: TGTGCCAGCAGCAAAGGCACAGGGTACTTTAGGCCCGGGGAGCTGTTTTTT. Translated: CASSKGTGYFRPGELFF.

CDR3 DNA sequence: TGTGCCAGCAACCTGGGGACTAGTGGGACCCAGTACTTC. It translates to CASNLGTSGTQYF. This rearrangement joins TRBV28 to TRBJ2-5, with TRBD2 matching over 8 bases. This CDR3 contains 13 residues. V lost 7 bases and J lost 7; bases outside the gene matches: 8. The germline V gene encodes CDR1 MDHEN and CDR2 SYDVKM. Variable domain in full (rest from reference TRBV28 and TRBJ2-5): DVKVTQSSRYLVKRTGEKVFLECVQDMDHENMFWYRQDPGLGLRLIYFSYDVKMKEKGDIPEGYSVSREKKERFSLILESASTNQTSMYLCASNLGTSGTQYFGPGTRLLVL.

The chain joins TRBV29-1 to TRBJ2-7; 10 positions match TRBD1. CDR1 is SQVTM and CDR2 is ANQGSEA in the germline V gene. The V segment lost 2 bases and the J segment 2 bases; nucleotides outside the gene matches: 9. This CDR3 spans 16 amino acids. For the CDR3, the DNA is TGCAGCGTTGAATTCCATGGGACAGGGGTAACCTACGAGCAGTACTTC. This encodes CSVEFHGTGVTYEQYF.